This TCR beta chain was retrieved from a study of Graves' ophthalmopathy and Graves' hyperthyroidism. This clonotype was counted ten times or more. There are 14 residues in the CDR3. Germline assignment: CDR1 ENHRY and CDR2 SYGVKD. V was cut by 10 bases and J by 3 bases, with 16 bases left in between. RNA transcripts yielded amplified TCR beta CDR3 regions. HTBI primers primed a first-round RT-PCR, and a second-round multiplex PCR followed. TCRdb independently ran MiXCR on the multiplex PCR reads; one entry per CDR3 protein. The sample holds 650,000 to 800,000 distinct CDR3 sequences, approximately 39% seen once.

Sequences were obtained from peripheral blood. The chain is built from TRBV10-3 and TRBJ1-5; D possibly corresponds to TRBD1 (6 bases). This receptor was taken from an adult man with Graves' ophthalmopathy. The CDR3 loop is CATRGQGNNQPQHF. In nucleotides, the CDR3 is TGTGCCACCAGGGGTCAGGGAAACAATCAGCCCCAGCATTTT.